The source of this T cell receptor beta chain is a study of blood T cell repertoires in COVID-19. Overall study: The cDNA or gDNA used as material had been derived from T cells, B-cell-depleted T cells, or PBMCs.

The method was immunoSEQ multiplex PCR; TCRdb's version includes in-frame clones alone and lacks a portion of them. The sample lists about 200,000 clones, roughly 78% occurring once. CDR3 length: 13 residues. The J segment lost 7 bases and the V segment lost 5 bases, leaving 4 bases of the junction unmatched. Germline V gives CDR1 LNHDA, CDR2 SQIVND (reference sequence). This receptor was obtained from a woman of 80 years or more with active or convalescent COVID-19. The chain carries TRBV19 and TRBJ1-4; 7 nucleotides line up with TRBD1. The sequencing input was peripheral blood. CDR3 loop: CASSYRGGEKLFF. The CDR3 bases are TGTGCCAGTAGTTACAGGGGTGGTGAAAAACTGTTTTTT. The full variable domain, in which reference TRBV19 and TRBJ1-4 provide the parts outside the CDR3, is DGGITQSPKYLFRKEGQNVTLSCEQNLNHDAMYWYRQDPGQGLRLIYYSQIVNDFQKGDIAEGYSVSREKKESFPLTVTSAQKNPTAFYLCASSYRGGEKLFFGSGTQLSVL.